The next 30 T cell receptor beta chains were all read from a single sample in a study of molecular identifiers for immune sequencing clone quantification (dated by TCRdb to 2016 to 2018). Library construction relied on PCR. Sequencing relied on an Illumina HiSeq 4000. TCRdb reworked the public reads: Q25 trimming with fastp, MiXCR clone assembly, productive beta chains retained. When rows share a CDR3 protein, they turn into one entry using the most common DNA and genes. For this sample the table gives around 65,000 distinct CDR3 sequences, of which under 20% were detected only once. The ten largest clones represent around 1.5% of the sample. Sequenced material: naive CD8+ T cells from blood, with Jurkat cell RNA spiked in. The cell subset or site tag for this specimen amounts to: FACS-sorted CD8+CD4-CCR7+CD45RA+ naive T cells. The receptors derive from a human donor in good health. Some libraries in this study had Jurkat cell RNA spiked in.

Worth noting for this clonotype: One base away lies a much larger clone, so this may be a sequencing read error. This CDR3 fails to terminate in the conserved phenylalanine or tryptophan, so it likely reflects a read error. The chain joins TRBV20-1 to TRBJ1-2; no clear D gene. The CDR3 length is 8 residues. Germline lookup yields CDR1 DFQATT and CDR2 SNEGSKA (reference sequence). The V end was cut by 7 bases, the J end by 8 bases, with 5 bases between. The CDR3 is CSVYGYTV. The CDR3 bases are TGCAGTGTCTACGGCTACACCGTC.

This clonotype was picked up many times. The rearrangement joins TRBV27 to TRBJ1-5, with TRBD1 as a possible D gene (6 bases). Trimming pared 8 bases from V and 4 bases from J, leaving 12 bases between. Germline assignment: CDR1 MNHEY and CDR2 SMNVEV (reference sequence). The CDR3 contains 13 residues. The CDR3 coding sequence is TGTGCCAGCGGGATGGGGGCAAATCAGCCCCAGCATTTT. It specifies CASGMGANQPQHF.

Comment on this clonotype: At one end, the junction sequence differs from germline, possibly due to a read error. V gene TRBV4-1 combines with J gene TRBJ2-3, with D uncertain. Germline CDR1 is MGHRA and CDR2 is YSYEKL. The CDR3 contains 12 residues. CDR3 protein: CASSPHGDTQYF. CDR3 nucleotides: TGCGCCAGCAGCCCTCATGGGGATACGCAGTACTTT.

Many counts were recorded for this clonotype. CDR3 region: CASSLAGAEQFF. CDR3 in DNA: TGTGCCAGCAGCTTAGCGGGGGCTGAGCAGTTCTTC. The chain recombines TRBV7-2 with TRBJ2-1; TRBD1 might be the D (6 bases). The CDR3 consists of 12 residues. Trimming took 0 bases from V and 9 from J, leaving 6 bases between them. Germline values: CDR1 SGHTA, CDR2 FQGNSA.

This clonotype was observed at least ten times. The V call is TRBV27, the J call TRBJ2-3; 8 nucleotides line up with TRBD1. The CDR3 sequence is 13 residues long. V was pared by 7 bases and J by 4 bases, with 4 bases of the junction left unmatched. The germline V gene has CDR1 MNHEY and CDR2 SMNVEV (reference sequence). The CDR3 region is CASIGQGPDTQYF. CDR3 in DNA: TGTGCCAGCATCGGACAGGGCCCAGATACGCAGTATTTT.

This clonotype appeared many times. The chain employs TRBV18 and TRBJ2-1; a weak D match, TRBD2 (5 bases). Between the trimmed V and J ends, which lost 4 bases and 9 bases, there was a span of 10 bases. CDR1 is KGHSH and CDR2 is LQKENI in the germline V gene. The length of the CDR3 is 12 residues. The CDR3 loop reads CASSRGDFEQFF. In DNA form, the CDR3 reads TGTGCCAGCTCACGGGGAGATTTTGAGCAGTTCTTC.

As regards this clonotype: One end of the junction does not line up with germline, which may come from a read error. The chain carries TRBV7-9 and TRBJ2-5; 7 positions match TRBD2. Germline-derived CDR1 and CDR2 are SEHNR and FQNEAQ (reference sequence). The length of the CDR3 is 15 residues. The CDR3 sequence: CASSSETLREETQCF. The CDR3 bases are TGTGCCAGCAGCTCGGAGACCCTACGGGAGGAGACCCAGTGCTTC.

This clonotype was detected many times. The chain has TRBV5-4 and TRBJ2-5; TRBD1 matches at 8 bases. The CDR3 extends over 16 amino acids. V was clipped by 4 bases and J by 2 bases; unmatched bases: 10. The germline gives CDR1 SGHNT, CDR2 YYREEE (reference sequence). Here the CDR3 reads CASSNPTGEIQETQYF. CDR3 nucleotide sequence: TGTGCCAGCAGCAATCCGACAGGGGAGATTCAAGAGACCCAGTACTTC. Using reference TRBV5-4 and TRBJ2-5 for the parts outside the CDR3, the full variable domain is ETGVTQSPTHLIKTRGQQVTLRCSSQSGHNTVSWYQQALGQGPQFIFQYYREEENGRGNFPPRFSGLQFPNYSSELNVNALELDDSALYLCASSNPTGEIQETQYFGPGTRLLVL.

V gene TRBV29-1 combines with J gene TRBJ2-3; perhaps TRBD2 as D (7 bases). CDR1 is SQVTM and CDR2 is ANQGSEA in the germline V gene. There are 14 residues in the CDR3. CDR3 sequence (DNA): TGCGGCTTCAAGGGGGAGGGTGGCACAGATACGCAGTATTTT. This sequence encodes CGFKGEGGTDTQYF.

A few counts support this clonotype. The rearrangement links TRBV5-6 to TRBJ2-5; TRBD2 matches 9 bases. Germline V gene lookup returns CDR1 SGHDT and CDR2 YYEEEE. J was trimmed by 1 base and V by 1 base; bases with no gene match: 8. The CDR3 length is 17 residues. The CDR3 coding sequence is TGTGCCAGCAGCTTGATCATAGCGGGAGTACCCCAAGAGACCCAGTACTTC. Its protein product is CASSLIIAGVPQETQYF.

About this clonotype: This clone may be a read error of a much larger clone one base away. V gene TRBV2 combines with J gene TRBJ2-4; TRBD1 matches 7 bases. Germline CDR1 SNHLY, CDR2 FYNNEI. CDR3 length: 15 amino acids. The CDR3 sequence: CASRGTVLAKNIPYF. The CDR3 DNA sequence: TGTGCCAGCAGAGGGACAGTCCTAGCCAAAAACATTCCGTACTTC.

This clonotype occurred many times. CDR3 sequence: CASSLSSGTGGYTDTQYF. The CDR3 nucleotides read TGTGCCAGCAGCTTATCGTCGGGGACAGGGGGCTACACAGATACGCAGTATTTT. This chain connects TRBV7-9 to TRBJ2-3, with 12 positions matching TRBD1. This CDR3 has 18 residues. The germline CDR1 and CDR2 sequences are SEHNR and FQNEAQ (reference sequence). After removal of 2 bases from V and 2 bases from J, the junction contained 8 bases not matched to a gene.

The genes are TRBV13 and TRBJ1-3, with D maybe TRBD1 (5 bases). V was clipped by 5 bases and J by 0 bases, with 11 bases between them. Looked up from germline, CDR1 is PRHDT and CDR2 is FYEKMQ (reference sequence). This CDR3 has 15 amino acids. This CDR3 reads CASSNTRGSGNTIYF. The DNA of the CDR3 is TGTGCCAGCAGCAACACGAGGGGCTCTGGAAACACCATATATTTT.

The count of this clonotype is one. The conserved final phenylalanine or tryptophan is absent from the CDR3, which likely points to a read error. This rearrangement joins TRBV12-3 or TRBV12-4 to TRBJ2-7; maybe TRBD1 (5 bases). Trimming cost V 1 base and J 6 bases, with 7 bases left between them. This CDR3 is built from 12 residues. The CDR3, as DNA: TGTGCCAGCAGTTTAGGGGGCCCCGAGCAGTACCTC. This encodes CASSLGGPEQYL.

This clonotype was observed many times. The chain links TRBV28 to TRBJ2-7, with 7 bases identical to TRBD1. This CDR3 contains 14 residues. Germline CDR1 reads MDHEN; CDR2 reads SYDVKM. V was pared by 3 bases and J by 0 bases, with 2 bases of the junction left unmatched. The CDR3 coding sequence is TGTGCCAGCAGTTTGACAGGGAGCTCCTACGAGCAGTACTTC. It yields the protein CASSLTGSSYEQYF.

In this sample, this clonotype turned up many times. V usage is TRBV19 and J usage is TRBJ2-7; the match to TRBD1 covers 8 bases. Germline V gene lookup returns CDR1 LNHDA and CDR2 SQIVND (reference sequence). V dropped 11 bases and J dropped 3; count of bases not matched to a gene: 9. The CDR3 has 13 residues. CDR3 sequence (DNA): TGTGCCTCCCGGGGGACAGGTCACTACGAGCAGTACTTC. This codes for CASRGTGHYEQYF.

In its sample, this clonotype was seen many times. This sequence joins TRBV4-1 and TRBJ2-7; 7 bases map to TRBD2. The CDR3 consists of 14 residues. CDR1 and CDR2 (germline): MGHRA, YSYEKL. V lost 2 bases and J lost 7; bases outside the gene matches: 8. The CDR3 DNA follows: TGCGCCAGCAGCCAACTCTCGGGGGGATGGGAGCAGTACTTC. Protein: CASSQLSGGWEQYF.

As concerns this clonotype: A read error may explain this, as a much larger clone is one base away. The chain recombines TRBV25-1 with TRBJ2-7; a weak D match, TRBD2 (6 bases). V dropped 8 bases and J dropped 10 bases, with 12 bases sitting between them. The CDR3 has 10 residues. Germline V gene sequence: CDR1 MGHDK, CDR2 SYGVNS. CDR3 coding DNA: TGTGCCAGCGGAGGGCCCCCTCAGTACTTC. This encodes CASGGPPQYF.

This clonotype was recorded a few times. An end of the junction differs from the germline gene, which may be a read error. The chain recombines TRBV11-2 with TRBJ2-7; D tentatively fits TRBD1 or TRBD2 (5 bases each). The length of the CDR3 is 14 residues. Germline loops: CDR1 SGHAT, CDR2 FQNNGV. The CDR3 DNA is TGTGCCGGCAGCTGGGGGACGCGCTCCTACGAGCAGTACTTC. This sequence encodes CAGSWGTRSYEQYF.

At least ten counts were recorded for this clonotype. V is TRBV7-9 and J is TRBJ1-1, with D maybe TRBD1 (5 bases). The CDR3 has 16 amino acids. Germline V lookup: CDR1 SEHNR, CDR2 FQNEAQ (reference sequence). Trimming cost V 7 bases and J 0 bases, with 18 bases left between them. CDR3 nucleotides: TGTGCCAGCAACGTATACCGGGACCTATTGAACACTGAAGCTTTCTTT. This translates into CASNVYRDLLNTEAFF. The whole variable domain, filled in from reference TRBV7-9 and TRBJ1-1, reads DTGVSQNPRHKITKRGQNVTFRCDPISEHNRLYWYRQTLGQGPEFLTYFQNEAQLEKSRLLSDRFSAERPKGSFSTLEIQRTEQGDSAMYLCASNVYRDLLNTEAFFGQGTRLTVV.

The V call is TRBV23-1, the J call TRBJ2-7; D is ambiguous. TRBV23-1 is sorted into the ORF group, with uncertain function. This CDR3 has 13 amino acids. V gave up 2 bases and J gave up 5 bases, with 10 bases separating them. The CDR3 nucleotides read TGCGCCAGCAGTCAAGAGTGGGTCCACGAGCAGTACTTC. Translating gives CASSQEWVHEQYF.

The rearrangement uses TRBV7-3 and TRBJ2-1, with 10 positions matching TRBD2. The CDR3 has 15 residues. CDR1 and CDR2 from the germline V gene are SGHTA and FQGTGA. After removal of 10 bases from V and 3 bases from J, the junction contained 9 bases not matched to a gene. DNA for the CDR3: TGTGCCACCGACGCCGGGACTAGCGTCTACAATGAGCAGTTCTTC. Translation gives CATDAGTSVYNEQFF.

This clonotype was detected ten times or more. The V call is TRBV12-3 or TRBV12-4, the J call TRBJ2-3; weak D call: TRBD2 (5 bases). Trimming shortened V by 1 base and J by 8 bases, and 7 bases separated the two germline ends. The CDR3 has 12 residues. CDR3 region: CASSLERITQYF. Written as DNA, the CDR3 is TGTGCCAGCAGTTTAGAGCGGATTACGCAGTATTTT.

This clonotype has a count of ten or more. The gene calls are TRBV28 and TRBJ2-7; D gene ambiguous. V was cut by 6 bases and J by 5 bases, with 17 bases left in between. The CDR3 runs 14 residues. Germline V gene lookup returns CDR1 MDHEN and CDR2 SYDVKM. The CDR3 DNA is TGTGCCAGCAGCATAACGTCGTTAGACGACGAGCAGTACTTC. The encoded protein is CASSITSLDDEQYF.

In the case of this clonotype: Just one base apart from a much larger clone, this may be a read error. This chain connects TRBV9 to TRBJ2-7; 9 nucleotides match TRBD2. V shed 4 bases, J shed 1 base, and the junction held 3 bases outside the gene matches. This CDR3 is 14 amino acids long. CDR1 and CDR2 (germline): SGDLS, YYNGEE. The CDR3 bases are TGTGCCAGCAGCCCGGGACTAGCTTCCTACGAGCAGTACTTC. Protein: CASSPGLASYEQYF.

This clonotype showed up many times. This sequence joins TRBV20-1 and TRBJ2-4; D may be TRBD2 (5 bases). The CDR3 contains 14 residues. V was cut by 0 bases and J by 4 bases, with 10 bases left in between. Germline lookup yields CDR1 DFQATT and CDR2 SNEGSKA (reference sequence). The CDR3 region has the DNA TGCAGTGCTAGAGATCGAGAGGGTAAAAACATTCAGTACTTC. Its protein product is CSARDREGKNIQYF.

This clonotype appeared many times. This chain joins TRBV30 and TRBJ2-3; no definite D call. With 5 bases removed from V and 0 bases from J, the gap between germline ends came to 9 bases. CDR3 length: 13 amino acids. The germline V gene has CDR1 GTSNPN and CDR2 SVGIG (reference sequence). CDR3 loop: CAWDATSTDTQYF. In DNA form, the CDR3 reads TGTGCCTGGGACGCCACTAGCACAGATACGCAGTATTTT.

At least ten counts were recorded for this clonotype. The rearrangement uses TRBV27 and TRBJ1-6; D remains unclear. Germline V lookup: CDR1 MNHEY, CDR2 SMNVEV (reference sequence). CDR3 length equals 15 residues. Trimming shortened V by 0 bases and J by 7 bases, and 10 bases separated the two germline ends. This chain's CDR3 is CASSLSGGVNSPLHF. Written as DNA, the CDR3 is TGTGCCAGCAGTTTATCGGGTGGGGTGAATTCACCCCTCCACTTT.

This clonotype was observed many times. The chain combines TRBV7-6 with TRBJ2-5; the D is unclear. The CDR3 contains 17 residues. Germline CDR1 is SGHVS and CDR2 is FNYEAQ. Trimming took 5 bases from V and 2 from J, leaving 21 bases between them. In nucleotides, the CDR3 is TGTGCCAGCAGCCCAACCAACCGGGCCTACGAACAAGAGACCCAGTACTTC. It codes for CASSPTNRAYEQETQYF.

The sample holds many counts of this clonotype. The chain couples TRBV7-9 to TRBJ2-7; D gene ambiguous. This CDR3 is 12 amino acids long. Trimming cost V 5 bases and J 6 bases, with 11 bases left between them. From germline, CDR1 is SEHNR and CDR2 FQNEAQ (reference sequence). The chain's CDR3 is CASSIERPEQYF. In DNA, the CDR3 is TGTGCCAGCAGCATAGAAAGGCCCGAGCAGTACTTC.